These 10 T cell receptor beta chains share one sample of origin, sequenced in a study of T cells in localized non-small cell lung cancer. The method was immunoSEQ multiplex PCR; TCRdb's version includes in-frame clones alone and lacks a portion of them. The data contain 78,000 or so clones, roughly four fifths of them singletons. The sequencing used peripheral blood, collected before any cancer treatment. The receptors originated from a man between 40 and 75 years old with stage I lung adenocarcinoma.

The chain employs TRBV6-6 and TRBJ2-1; 7 bases match TRBD2. Losses at the gene ends were 7 bases for V and 2 bases for J; bases not matched to a gene: 8. The CDR3 runs to 15 residues. Germline V gene lookup returns CDR1 MNHNY and CDR2 SVGAGI (reference sequence). CDR3 sequence: CASNRGVPTYNEQFF. CDR3 sequence (DNA): TGTGCCAGCAATCGGGGGGTGCCCACCTACAATGAGCAGTTCTTC.

The rearrangement joins TRBV4-1 to TRBJ2-5, with 7 bases matching TRBD1. After removal of 4 bases from V and 3 bases from J, the junction contained 2 bases not matched to a gene. Germline V gene sequence: CDR1 MGHRA, CDR2 YSYEKL. The CDR3 consists of 13 residues. The CDR3 sequence is CASSPGTEETQYF. CDR3 in DNA: TGCGCCAGCAGCCCCGGGACAGAAGAGACCCAGTACTTC.

The chain has TRBV2 and TRBJ2-3, with 7 bases identical to TRBD2. CDR3 length: 14 residues. J was trimmed by 4 bases and V by 2 bases; bases with no gene match: 3. Germline CDR1 reads SNHLY; CDR2 reads FYNNEI. CDR3 loop: CASSESLAADTQYF. Here the CDR3 DNA reads TGTGCCAGCAGTGAAAGTCTAGCGGCAGATACGCAGTATTTT.

The gene calls are TRBV27 and TRBJ2-7, with TRBD1 as a possible D gene (7 bases). V shed 3 bases and J shed 3 bases, with 15 bases lying between them. Germline values: CDR1 MNHEY, CDR2 SMNVEV (reference sequence). CDR3 length equals 15 residues. CDR3 in DNA: TGTGCCAGCAGTTTTGGAGGGACAGTAGACTACGAGCAGTACTTC. As protein: CASSFGGTVDYEQYF.

The rearrangement links TRBV6-1 to TRBJ2-5, with TRBD1 identical over 8 bases. The V gene's germline CDR1 is MNHNS and CDR2 SASEGT. This CDR3 contains 15 residues. Trimming at V came to 0 bases and at J to 2 bases, leaving 2 bases not matched to a gene. This CDR3 is CASSEARTGQETQYF. In DNA, the CDR3 is TGTGCCAGCAGTGAAGCCAGGACAGGGCAAGAGACCCAGTACTTC.

This clone appeared once. The chain is built from TRBV5-1 and TRBJ2-1, with 8 bases lining up with TRBD2. CDR1 and CDR2 (germline): SGHRS, YFSETQ. The CDR3 loop spans 16 amino acids. V lost 4 bases and J lost 9; bases outside the gene matches: 15. The CDR3 loop reads CASSPGTGTSLGEQFF. As DNA, the CDR3 is TGCGCCAGCAGCCCGGGGACCGGGACTAGTTTAGGTGAGCAGTTCTTC. The whole variable domain, filled in from reference TRBV5-1 and TRBJ2-1, reads KAGVTQTPRYLIKTRGQQVTLSCSPISGHRSVSWYQQTPGQGLQFLFEYFSETQRNKGNFPGRFSGRQFSNSRSEMNVSTLELGDSALYLCASSPGTGTSLGEQFFGPGTRLTVL.

The chain has TRBV10-3 and TRBJ1-4, with TRBD1 matching over 9 bases. CDR3 length: 16 amino acids. Germline V gives CDR1 ENHRY, CDR2 SYGVKD. Losses at the gene ends were 6 bases for V and 5 bases for J; bases not matched to a gene: 10. CDR3 amino acids: CAIRGSAGTGNEKLFF. CDR3 in DNA: TGTGCCATCAGGGGTTCCGCCGGGACAGGGAATGAAAAACTGTTTTTT.

The CDR3 is CASSYGGGRGTGELFF. CDR3 bases: TGTGCCAGCAGTTACGGGGGCGGGAGAGGAACCGGGGAGCTGTTTTTT. The gene calls are TRBV6-5 and TRBJ2-2; D perhaps matches TRBD2 (7 bases). The germline V gene has CDR1 MNHEY and CDR2 SVGAGI. The CDR3 loop spans 16 amino acids. Between the trimmed V and J ends, which lost 2 bases and 5 bases, there was a span of 15 bases.

The V and J genes are TRBV27 and TRBJ2-1, with D possibly being TRBD1 or TRBD2 (5 bases each). The germline V and J ends were trimmed by 5 bases and 3 bases, with 14 bases remaining between them. The V gene's germline CDR1 is MNHEY and CDR2 SMNVEV (reference sequence). The CDR3 runs to 15 residues. This CDR3 is CASSTQGRNYNEQFF. The CDR3 nucleotides read TGTGCCAGCAGTACTCAGGGACGTAACTACAATGAGCAGTTCTTC.

The gene calls are TRBV7-6 and TRBJ2-1, with 11 bases lining up with TRBD2. The CDR3 runs 19 residues. CDR1 is SGHVS, CDR2 FNYEAQ, per germline. V lost 1 base, J lost 2 bases, and 10 bases stayed unmatched. The chain's CDR3 is CASSLDVGTSGSPYNEQFF. Here the CDR3 DNA reads TGTGCCAGCAGCTTAGATGTGGGCACTAGCGGGAGCCCCTACAATGAGCAGTTCTTC.